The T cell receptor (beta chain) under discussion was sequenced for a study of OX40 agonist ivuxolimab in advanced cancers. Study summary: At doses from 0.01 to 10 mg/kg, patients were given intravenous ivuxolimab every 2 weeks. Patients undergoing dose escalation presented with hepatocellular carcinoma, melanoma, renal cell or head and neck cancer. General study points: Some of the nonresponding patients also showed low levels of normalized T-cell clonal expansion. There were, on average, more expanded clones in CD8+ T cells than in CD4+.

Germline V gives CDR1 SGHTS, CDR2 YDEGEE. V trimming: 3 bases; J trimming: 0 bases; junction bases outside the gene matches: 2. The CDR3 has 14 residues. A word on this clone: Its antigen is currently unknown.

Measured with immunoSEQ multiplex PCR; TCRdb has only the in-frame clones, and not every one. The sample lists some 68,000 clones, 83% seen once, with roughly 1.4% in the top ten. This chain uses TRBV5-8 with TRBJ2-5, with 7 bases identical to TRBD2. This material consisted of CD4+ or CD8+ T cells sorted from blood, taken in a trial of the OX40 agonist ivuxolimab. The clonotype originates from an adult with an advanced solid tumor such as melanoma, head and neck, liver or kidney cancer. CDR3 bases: TGTGCCAGCAGCTCGCGGGGGTACCAAGAGACCCAGTACTTC. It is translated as CASSSRGYQETQYF.